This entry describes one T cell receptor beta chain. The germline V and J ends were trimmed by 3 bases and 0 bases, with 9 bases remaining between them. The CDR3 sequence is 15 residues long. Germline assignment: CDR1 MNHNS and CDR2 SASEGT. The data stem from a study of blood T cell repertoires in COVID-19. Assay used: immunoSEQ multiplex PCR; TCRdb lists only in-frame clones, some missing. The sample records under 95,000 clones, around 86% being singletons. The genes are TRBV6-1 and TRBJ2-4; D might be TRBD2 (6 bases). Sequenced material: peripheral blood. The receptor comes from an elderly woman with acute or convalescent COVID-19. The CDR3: CASSDGSLAKNIQYF. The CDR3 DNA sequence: TGTGCCAGCAGTGACGGGAGTCTAGCCAAAAACATTCAGTACTTC.